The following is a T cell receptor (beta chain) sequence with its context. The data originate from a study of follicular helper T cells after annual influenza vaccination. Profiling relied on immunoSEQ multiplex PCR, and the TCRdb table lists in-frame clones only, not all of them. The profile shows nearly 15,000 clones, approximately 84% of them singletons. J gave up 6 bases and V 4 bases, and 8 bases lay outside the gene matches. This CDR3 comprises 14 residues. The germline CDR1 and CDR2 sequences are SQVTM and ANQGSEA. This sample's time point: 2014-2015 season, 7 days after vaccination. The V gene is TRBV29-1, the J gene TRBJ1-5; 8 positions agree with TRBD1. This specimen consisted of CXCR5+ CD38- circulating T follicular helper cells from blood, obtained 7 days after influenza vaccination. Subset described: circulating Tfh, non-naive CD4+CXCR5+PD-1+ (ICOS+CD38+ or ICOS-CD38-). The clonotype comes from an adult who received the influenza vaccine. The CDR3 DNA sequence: TGCAGCGTTGCCCAGACAGGGGATAGTCAGCCCCAGCATTTT. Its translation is CSVAQTGDSQPQHF.